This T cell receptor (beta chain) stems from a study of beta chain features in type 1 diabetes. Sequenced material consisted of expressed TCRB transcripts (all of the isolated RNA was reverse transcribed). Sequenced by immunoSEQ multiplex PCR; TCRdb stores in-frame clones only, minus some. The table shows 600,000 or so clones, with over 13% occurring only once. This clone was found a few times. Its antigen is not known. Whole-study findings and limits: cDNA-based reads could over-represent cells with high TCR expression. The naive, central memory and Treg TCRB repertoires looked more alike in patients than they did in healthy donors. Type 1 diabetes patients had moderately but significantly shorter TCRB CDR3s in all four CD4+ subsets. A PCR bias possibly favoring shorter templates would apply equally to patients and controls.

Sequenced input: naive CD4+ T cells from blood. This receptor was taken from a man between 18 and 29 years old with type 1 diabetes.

CDR3 loop: CASSSAGTGPRAQYF. As DNA, the CDR3 is TGTGCCAGCAGCTCGGCCGGGACAGGGCCTAGGGCCCAGTACTTC. This chain joins TRBV7-2 and TRBJ2-5; TRBD1 matches at 9 bases. The CDR3 runs to 15 residues. Germline assignment: CDR1 SGHTA and CDR2 FQGNSA. Trimming took 4 bases from V and 9 from J; bases not matched to a gene: 12. Together with reference TRBV7-2 and TRBJ2-5, the CDR3 gives the full variable domain: GAGVSQSPSNKVTEKGKDVELRCDPISGHTALYWYRQSLGQGLEFLIYFQGNSAPDKSGLPSDRFSAERTGGSVSTLTIQRTQQEDSAVYLCASSSAGTGPRAQYFGPGTRLLVL.